The 27 T cell receptor beta chains given below trace back to one sample, sequenced in a study of blood T cell repertoires in COVID-19. The repertoire was sequenced with immunoSEQ multiplex PCR; TCRdb's copy has only in-frame clones and lacks some. Among 150,000 to 200,000 clones listed, 70% to 90% were seen once. The sequenced sample consisted of peripheral blood. These receptors were obtained from a woman older than 75 with acute or convalescent COVID-19.

The rearrangement uses TRBV5-6 and TRBJ2-7, with TRBD2 identical over 7 bases. The ends lost 4 bases at V and 3 bases at J; junction bases unmatched: 4. Germline V gives CDR1 SGHDT, CDR2 YYEEEE. This CDR3 has 13 residues. Here the CDR3 DNA reads TGTGCCAGCAGCCCTCCGGGGGGCTACGAGCAGTACTTC. Protein product: CASSPPGGYEQYF.

The chain is built from TRBV3-1 (or the pseudogene TRBV3-2) and TRBJ1-6; TRBD1 matches 8 bases. V dropped 3 bases and J dropped 9; count of bases not matched to a gene: 13. Germline V gives CDR1 LGHDT, CDR2 YNNKEL (reference sequence). This CDR3 is 17 amino acids long. The CDR3 region is CASSQTVGRGRGSPLHF. CDR3 in DNA: TGTGCCAGCAGCCAGACTGTGGGCAGGGGGCGTGGTTCACCCCTCCACTTT.

The CDR3 DNA follows: TGTGCCAGCAGCCGGACTAGCGGGCGCCTCTCCTACAATGAGCAGTTCTTC. Amino acid sequence: CASSRTSGRLSYNEQFF. The chain combines TRBV7-9 with TRBJ2-1; 11 bases are shared with TRBD2. V gave up 5 bases and J gave up 0 bases; unmatched junction bases: 6. CDR1 is SEHNR and CDR2 is FQNEAQ in the germline V gene (reference sequence). The length of the CDR3 is 17 residues.

This chain connects TRBV7-2 to TRBJ1-6; 9 bases agree with TRBD1. This CDR3 has 15 amino acids. The junction had 6 bases not matched to a gene; V was cut back by 2 bases and J by 10 bases. CDR1 is SGHTA and CDR2 is FQGNSA in the germline V gene. CDR3 sequence reads: CASSLWGQGSSPLHF. CDR3 in DNA: TGTGCCAGCAGCTTATGGGGACAGGGTTCCTCACCCCTCCACTTT. The complete variable domain, with remaining parts taken from reference TRBV7-2 and TRBJ1-6, reads GAGVSQSPSNKVTEKGKDVELRCDPISGHTALYWYRQSLGQGLEFLIYFQGNSAPDKSGLPSDRFSAERTGGSVSTLTIQRTQQEDSAVYLCASSLWGQGSSPLHFGNGTRLTVT.

V is TRBV10-3 and J is TRBJ2-7, with TRBD2 matching over 7 bases. Germline V gene sequence: CDR1 ENHRY, CDR2 SYGVKD. Trimming cost V 1 base and J 2 bases; bases outside gene matches: 2. The CDR3 is 14 residues long. The CDR3 loop reads CAISEYGGAYEQYF. The CDR3 coding sequence is TGTGCCATCAGTGAGTATGGGGGGGCCTACGAGCAGTACTTC.

The chain employs TRBV7-3 and TRBJ2-2; 10 nucleotides agree with TRBD2. The CDR3 has 14 residues. The V segment lost 5 bases and the J segment 6 bases; nucleotides outside the gene matches: 3. Germline values: CDR1 SGHTA, CDR2 FQGTGA. CDR3 DNA sequence: TGTGCCAGCAGCCCTGGGACTAGCGCCGGGGAGCTGTTTTTT. This codes for CASSPGTSAGELFF.

The chain uses TRBV7-2 and TRBJ1-3, with TRBD1 matching 7 bases. The CDR3 length is 15 residues. From germline, CDR1 is SGHTA and CDR2 FQGNSA. Germline trimming cut 4 bases from V and 2 bases from J; bases unmatched to any gene: 5. CDR3: CASSSRGGTGNTIYF. The CDR3 DNA reads as TGTGCCAGCAGCTCCCGAGGGGGCACTGGAAACACCATATATTTT.

This chain links TRBV6-6 with TRBJ2-1; the D gene is possibly TRBD2 (5 bases). Trimming removed 5 bases at V and 9 bases at J, with 14 bases between. In germline, CDR1 is MNHNY, CDR2 SVGAGI (reference sequence). This CDR3 comprises 13 residues. The CDR3 region is CASSRSSPVEQFF. The CDR3 nucleotides are TGTGCCAGCAGTCGATCTAGCCCGGTTGAGCAGTTCTTC.

V is TRBV12-3 or TRBV12-4 and J is TRBJ1-1; D is ambiguous. The CDR3 contains 11 residues. V lost 9 bases and J 7 bases, leaving 12 bases between the germline ends. The CDR3: CASEIRGEAFF. The CDR3 coding sequence is TGTGCCAGTGAAATACGGGGTGAAGCTTTCTTT.

The V call is TRBV12-3 or TRBV12-4, the J call TRBJ1-1; tentative D call: TRBD1 (6 bases). The CDR3 has 13 amino acids. V was pared by 6 bases and J by 7 bases, with 15 bases between. CDR3 sequence reads: CASRPGQWVEAFF. CDR3 nucleotides: TGTGCCAGCAGACCGGGACAATGGGTTGAAGCTTTCTTT.

The chain employs TRBV12-3 or TRBV12-4 and TRBJ1-2; unclear D gene. The V end lost 8 bases, the J end lost 6 bases, and 13 bases lay between the germline ends. The CDR3 length is 12 residues. CDR3 amino acids: CASQRGGNGYTF. The CDR3 DNA follows: TGTGCCAGCCAACGGGGTGGGAATGGCTACACCTTC.

The chain couples TRBV15 to TRBJ2-3, with 9 bases identical to TRBD2. The CDR3 extends over 15 amino acids. Germline V gene data show CDR1 as LNHNV and CDR2 as YYDKDF (reference sequence). The J segment lost 3 bases and the V segment lost 1 base, leaving 2 bases of the junction unmatched. CDR3 region: CATSRVAGGTDTQYF. CDR3 coding DNA: TGTGCCACCAGCAGAGTTGCGGGGGGGACAGATACGCAGTATTTT.

The chain links TRBV24-1 to TRBJ2-3, with 8 bases that match TRBD1. Trimming at V came to 3 bases and at J to 5 bases, leaving 6 bases not matched to a gene. The germline CDR1 and CDR2 sequences are KGHDR and SFDVKD. The CDR3 covers 15 residues. The CDR3 loop is CATSDPQGAGDTQYF. The CDR3 DNA sequence: TGTGCCACCAGTGATCCGCAGGGGGCTGGAGATACGCAGTATTTT.

The chain has TRBV5-4 and TRBJ2-2; no reliable D call. V shed 5 bases and J shed 6 bases, with 14 bases lying between them. The germline V gene encodes CDR1 SGHNT and CDR2 YYREEE (reference sequence). The CDR3 is 14 amino acids. The CDR3 region has the DNA TGTGCCAGCAGGGCCGGTGAGGAGCCCGGGGAGCTGTTTTTT. Its translation is CASRAGEEPGELFF.

The V call is TRBV4-3, the J call TRBJ2-5; possible D gene TRBD2, 5 bases. CDR1 and CDR2 (germline): LGHNA, YSLEER. Between the trimmed V and J ends, which lost 4 bases and 7 bases, there was a span of 13 bases. The CDR3 contains 13 residues. The CDR3 DNA reads as TGCGCCAGCAGCCGCGGACTGGCCGGGACCCAGTACTTC. Translation gives CASSRGLAGTQYF.

The chain joins TRBV7-6 to TRBJ2-1, with D unresolved. V lost 5 bases to trimming and J lost 0 bases, with 17 bases between them. The CDR3 has 17 residues. CDR1 and CDR2 (germline): SGHVS, FNYEAQ. As DNA, the CDR3 is TGTGCCAGCAGCCCCCCTGTGGGCGCCAGCTCCTACAATGAGCAGTTCTTC. Encoded protein: CASSPPVGASSYNEQFF.

The chain recombines TRBV6-6 with TRBJ1-1; 7 bases line up with TRBD1. V dropped 5 bases and J dropped 10; count of bases not matched to a gene: 13. Germline lookup yields CDR1 MNHNY and CDR2 SVGAGI (reference sequence). The CDR3 covers 14 residues. The CDR3 protein is CASSIQDRESVAFF. The CDR3, as DNA: TGTGCCAGCAGTATCCAAGACAGGGAATCGGTAGCTTTCTTT.

The DNA of the CDR3 is TGTGCCAGCAGCCAAGAAGGGGGTGAAAAACTGTTTTTT. The encoded protein is CASSQEGGEKLFF. The V call is TRBV3-1 (or the pseudogene TRBV3-2), the J call TRBJ1-4, with a tentative D call TRBD1 (6 bases). CDR3 length: 13 residues. Germline loops: CDR1 LGHDT, CDR2 YNNKEL (reference sequence). V lost 0 bases, J lost 7 bases, and 6 bases lay in between.

The chain has TRBV5-6 and TRBJ1-5; D gene uncertain. Deletions cut 0 bases from V and 0 bases from J, with 4 bases between. Germline CDR1 reads SGHDT; CDR2 reads YYEEEE. The CDR3 has 14 residues. CDR3 nucleotide sequence: TGTGCCAGCAGCTTGGGGAGTAGCAATCAGCCCCAGCATTTT. The encoded protein is CASSLGSSNQPQHF.

The chain couples TRBV11-2 to TRBJ1-2; the match to TRBD1 covers 8 bases. V was pared by 4 bases and J by 3 bases, with 1 base of the junction left unmatched. From germline, CDR1 is SGHAT and CDR2 FQNNGV. This CDR3 region has 13 residues. CDR3 sequence: CASSSTGDYGYTF. The CDR3 DNA sequence: TGTGCCAGCAGCTCGACAGGGGACTATGGCTACACCTTC. The full variable domain, with the rest looked up from reference TRBV11-2 and TRBJ1-2, is EAGVAQSPRYKIIEKRQSVAFWCNPISGHATLYWYQQILGQGPKLLIQFQNNGVVDDSQLPKDRFSAERLKGVDSTLKIQPAKLEDSAVYLCASSSTGDYGYTFGSGTRLTVV.

This sequence joins TRBV7-2 and TRBJ2-2, with unresolved D. The V gene lost 5 bases and the J gene lost 7 bases, with 17 bases spanning the gap. Looked up from germline, CDR1 is SGHTA and CDR2 is FQGNSA. This CDR3 comprises 15 residues. The DNA of the CDR3 is TGTGCCAGCAGCCCGGATAGTCGACATCTCGGGGAGCTGTTTTTT. Its translation: CASSPDSRHLGELFF. Variable domain in full (rest from reference TRBV7-2 and TRBJ2-2): GAGVSQSPSNKVTEKGKDVELRCDPISGHTALYWYRQSLGQGLEFLIYFQGNSAPDKSGLPSDRFSAERTGGSVSTLTIQRTQQEDSAVYLCASSPDSRHLGELFFGEGSRLTVL.

V gene TRBV7-3 combines with J gene TRBJ2-1, with 7 positions matching TRBD2. The trim removed 5 bases at V and 2 bases at J, leaving 3 bases unmatched. Per the germline V gene, CDR1 is SGHTA and CDR2 is FQGTGA. The CDR3 sequence is 14 residues long. This CDR3 is CASSPREAYNEQFF. The CDR3 DNA is TGTGCCAGCAGCCCCCGGGAGGCCTACAATGAGCAGTTCTTC.

This chain links TRBV10-3 with TRBJ1-1; 8 bases are a match to TRBD1. The V gene's germline CDR1 is ENHRY and CDR2 SYGVKD. Trimming cost V 6 bases and J 1 base; bases outside gene matches: 4. This CDR3 is 14 amino acids long. CDR3 in amino acids: CAIRLDRGNTEAFF. The CDR3 DNA reads TGTGCCATCAGATTAGACAGGGGGAACACTGAAGCTTTCTTT.

The chain combines TRBV7-9 with TRBJ2-7; 8 positions agree with TRBD1. Looked up from germline, CDR1 is SEHNR and CDR2 is FQNEAQ (reference sequence). V trimming: 5 bases; J trimming: 6 bases; junction bases outside the gene matches: 3. The CDR3 consists of 12 residues. The CDR3 loop is CASSRQGSEQYF. The CDR3 region has the DNA TGTGCCAGCAGCAGACAGGGGAGCGAGCAGTACTTC.

The rearrangement uses TRBV30 and TRBJ2-5, with D hard to call. This CDR3 comprises 14 residues. CDR1 is GTSNPN and CDR2 is SVGIG in the germline V gene (reference sequence). Trimming took off 2 bases at V and 1 base at J, with 11 bases between the two ends. The CDR3: CAWSPNSLQETQYF. The CDR3 DNA reads TGTGCCTGGAGTCCGAACTCTCTCCAAGAGACCCAGTACTTC.

The gene calls are TRBV5-4 and TRBJ2-2; TRBD1 aligns across 8 bases. The CDR3 is made up of 14 amino acids. V lost 10 bases and J lost 2; bases outside the gene matches: 7. The germline gives CDR1 SGHNT, CDR2 YYREEE (reference sequence). The CDR3 nucleotides are TGTGCCTGCCGGGACAGGAGAAACACCGGGGAGCTGTTTTTT. This encodes CACRDRRNTGELFF.

The genes are TRBV5-1 and TRBJ2-2, with TRBD2 matching over 11 bases. Germline V gives CDR1 SGHRS, CDR2 YFSETQ. The CDR3 sequence is 15 residues long. J gave up 1 base and V 7 bases, and 3 bases lay outside the gene matches. CDR3 protein: CASAGTSGNTGELFF. CDR3 in DNA: TGCGCCAGCGCCGGGACTAGCGGGAACACCGGGGAGCTGTTTTTT.